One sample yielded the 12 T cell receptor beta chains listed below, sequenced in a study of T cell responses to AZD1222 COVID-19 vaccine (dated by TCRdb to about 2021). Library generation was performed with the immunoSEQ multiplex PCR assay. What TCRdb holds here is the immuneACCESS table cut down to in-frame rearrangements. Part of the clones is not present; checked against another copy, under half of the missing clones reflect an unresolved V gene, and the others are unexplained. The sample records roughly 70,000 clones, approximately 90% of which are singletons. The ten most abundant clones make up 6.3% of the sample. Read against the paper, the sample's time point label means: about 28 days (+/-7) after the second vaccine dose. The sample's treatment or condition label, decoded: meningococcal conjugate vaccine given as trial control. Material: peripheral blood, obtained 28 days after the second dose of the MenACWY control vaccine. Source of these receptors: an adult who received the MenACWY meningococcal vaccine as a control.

CDR3 sequence reads: CASSLQGTTEAFF. Written as DNA, the CDR3 is TGTGCCAGCAGTTTACAGGGTACCACTGAAGCTTTCTTT. The chain uses TRBV6-5 and TRBJ1-1; TRBD1 might be the D (6 bases). V was cut by 4 bases and J by 4 bases, with 10 bases left in between. Germline V gene sequence: CDR1 MNHEY, CDR2 SVGAGI. The CDR3 is 13 amino acids.

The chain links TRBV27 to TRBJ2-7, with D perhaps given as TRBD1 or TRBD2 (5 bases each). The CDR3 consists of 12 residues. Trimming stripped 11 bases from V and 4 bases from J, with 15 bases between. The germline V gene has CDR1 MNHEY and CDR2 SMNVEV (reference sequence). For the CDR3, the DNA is TGTGCCTCGGGACCGCCGGGTTACGAGCAGTACTTC. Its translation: CASGPPGYEQYF.

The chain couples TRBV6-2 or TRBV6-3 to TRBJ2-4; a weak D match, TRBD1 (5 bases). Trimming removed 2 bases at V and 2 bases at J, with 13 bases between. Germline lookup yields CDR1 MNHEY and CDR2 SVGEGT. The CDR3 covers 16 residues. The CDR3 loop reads CASSYGSGLTKNIQYF. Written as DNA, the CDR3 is TGTGCCAGCAGTTACGGTTCAGGGTTGACCAAAAACATTCAGTACTTC.

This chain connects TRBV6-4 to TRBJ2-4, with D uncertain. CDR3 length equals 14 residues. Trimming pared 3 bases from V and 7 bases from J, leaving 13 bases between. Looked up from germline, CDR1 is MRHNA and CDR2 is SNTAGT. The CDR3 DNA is TGTGCCAGCAGTGAATCAAGCGCGTCCAACATTCAGTACTTC. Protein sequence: CASSESSASNIQYF.

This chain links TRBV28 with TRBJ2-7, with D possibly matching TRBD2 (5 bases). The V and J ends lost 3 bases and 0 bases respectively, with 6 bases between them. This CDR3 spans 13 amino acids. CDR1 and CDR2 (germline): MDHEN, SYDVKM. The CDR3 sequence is CASSFEGSYEQYF. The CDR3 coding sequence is TGTGCCAGCAGTTTTGAGGGCTCCTACGAGCAGTACTTC.

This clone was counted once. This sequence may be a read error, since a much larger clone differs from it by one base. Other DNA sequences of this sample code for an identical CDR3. CDR3: CASSYSNTEAFF. CDR3 DNA sequence: TGTGCCAGCAGTTACTCGAACACTGAAGCTTTCTTT. The rearrangement links TRBV6-5 to TRBJ1-1; D is ambiguous. Trimming cost V 0 bases and J 1 base, with 0 bases left between them. This CDR3 contains 12 residues. Germline CDR1 MNHEY, CDR2 SVGAGI.

CDR3 in DNA: TGTGCCAGCTCTTCTGTTAGGGGGCCTGGAAACACCATATATTTT. This encodes CASSSVRGPGNTIYF. The chain employs TRBV2 and TRBJ1-3, with TRBD1 matching over 7 bases. The ends lost 8 bases at V and 2 bases at J; junction bases unmatched: 9. CDR3 size: 15 residues. Germline CDR1 and CDR2: SNHLY and FYNNEI.

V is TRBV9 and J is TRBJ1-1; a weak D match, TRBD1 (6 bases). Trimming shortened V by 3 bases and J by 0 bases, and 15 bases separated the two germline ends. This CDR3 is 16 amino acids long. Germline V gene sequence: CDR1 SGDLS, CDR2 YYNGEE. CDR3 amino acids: CASSAADRIMNTEAFF. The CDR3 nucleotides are TGTGCCAGCAGCGCAGCCGACAGGATCATGAACACTGAAGCTTTCTTT.

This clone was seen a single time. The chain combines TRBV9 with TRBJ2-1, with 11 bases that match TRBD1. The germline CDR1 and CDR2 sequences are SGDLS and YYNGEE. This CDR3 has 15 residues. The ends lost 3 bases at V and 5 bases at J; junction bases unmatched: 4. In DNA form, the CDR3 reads TGTGCCAGCAGCGGGGGACAGGGGGGAGACAATGAGCAGTTCTTC. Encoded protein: CASSGGQGGDNEQFF.

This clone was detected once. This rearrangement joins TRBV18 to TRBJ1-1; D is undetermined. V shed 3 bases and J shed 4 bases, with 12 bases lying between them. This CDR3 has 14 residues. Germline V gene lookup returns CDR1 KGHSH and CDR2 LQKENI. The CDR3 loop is CASSPPMGSTEAFF. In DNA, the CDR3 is TGTGCCAGCTCACCGCCGATGGGGAGCACTGAAGCTTTCTTT.

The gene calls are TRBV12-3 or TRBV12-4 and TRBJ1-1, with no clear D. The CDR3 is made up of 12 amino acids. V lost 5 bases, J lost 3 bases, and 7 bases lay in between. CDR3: CASSTTDTEAFF. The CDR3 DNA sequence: TGTGCCAGCAGTACCACGGACACTGAAGCTTTCTTT.

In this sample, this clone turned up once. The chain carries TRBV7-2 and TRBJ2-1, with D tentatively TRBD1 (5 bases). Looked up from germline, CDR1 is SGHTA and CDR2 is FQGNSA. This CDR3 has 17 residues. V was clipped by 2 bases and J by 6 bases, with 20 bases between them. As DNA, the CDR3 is TGTGCCAGCAGCTTACAGCCGTCTTCCAGGGCTCGCAATGAGCAGTTCTTC. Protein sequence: CASSLQPSSRARNEQFF.